The TCR beta chain described here comes from a study of T cell changes during pregnancy in multiple sclerosis. The protocol was immunoSEQ multiplex PCR, while the TCRdb copy is restricted to in-frame clones and leaves out a portion. Among some 50,000 clones listed, around 93% were seen once. The V and J ends lost 0 bases and 4 bases, in that order; junction bases with no gene match: 6. The CDR3 has 17 amino acids. Germline assignment: CDR1 SGHVS and CDR2 FQNEAQ. This clone was counted once. The chain combines TRBV7-8 with TRBJ2-1; 10 bases align to TRBD2. This TCR derives from a female donor with multiple sclerosis, enrolled in a pregnancy study. The starting material was CD8+ T cells from peripheral blood mononuclear cells, obtained in the second trimester of pregnancy. CDR3 bases: TGTGCCAGCAGCTTAGCTTCTTGGACTAGCGGATACAATGAGCAGTTCTTC. Protein: CASSLASWTSGYNEQFF. Complete variable domain (other parts from reference TRBV7-8 and TRBJ2-1): GAGVSQSPRYKVAKRGQDVALRCDPISGHVSLFWYQQALGQGPEFLTYFQNEAQLDKSGLPSDRFFAERPEGSVSTLKIQRTQQEDSAVYLCASSLASWTSGYNEQFFGPGTRLTVL.